This T cell receptor beta chain was found in a study of cytomegalovirus exposure and HLA in healthy donors. Study observations and caveats: Using the classifier, cytomegalovirus status was reportedly diagnosed with high specificity and sensitivity. Certain sequence variants were highly shared and formed a cluster, and this cluster was likely a sequencing artifact. Most TCR sequences were seen very rarely across donors, but some public TCRs occurred in many. Versus the approximately 670-donor mean, an Asian-associated ancestry cluster reportedly showed fewer N-insertions in a later analysis.

This clone has a single count. Its antigen is not known. The PCR was carried out with 60 Vbeta primers and 13 Jbeta primers. Sequencing used immunoSEQ multiplex PCR; TCRdb keeps in-frame clones, though not all of them. The sample has about 160,000 clones; roughly 80% are singletons. V was cut by 0 bases and J by 4 bases, with 19 bases left in between. CDR3 length equals 17 residues. Germline assignment: CDR1 LNHNV and CDR2 YYDKDF (reference sequence). Sequencing was performed on PBMCs. The TCR sequence derives from a male donor in good health and CMV-seronegative. The V and J genes are TRBV15 and TRBJ2-7; tentatively, D is TRBD2 (6 bases). The CDR3 region is CATSRDQSASAGYEQYF. The CDR3 bases are TGTGCCACCAGCAGAGATCAGTCAGCTAGCGCGGGGTACGAGCAGTACTTC.